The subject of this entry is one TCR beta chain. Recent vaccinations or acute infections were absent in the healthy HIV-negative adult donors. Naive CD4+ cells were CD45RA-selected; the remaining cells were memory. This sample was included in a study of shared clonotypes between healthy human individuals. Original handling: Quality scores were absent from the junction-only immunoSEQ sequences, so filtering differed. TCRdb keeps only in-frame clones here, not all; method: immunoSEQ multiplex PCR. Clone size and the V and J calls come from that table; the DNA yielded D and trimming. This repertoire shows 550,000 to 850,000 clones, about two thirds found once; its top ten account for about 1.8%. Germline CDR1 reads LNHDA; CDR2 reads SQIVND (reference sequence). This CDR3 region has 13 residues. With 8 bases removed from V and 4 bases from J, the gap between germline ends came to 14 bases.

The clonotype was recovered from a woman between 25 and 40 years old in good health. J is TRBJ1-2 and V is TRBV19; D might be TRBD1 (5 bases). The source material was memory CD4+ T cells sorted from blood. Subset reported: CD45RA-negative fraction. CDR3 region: CASERRGTYGYTF. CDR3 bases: TGTGCCAGTGAGCGTCGGGGGACCTATGGCTACACCTTC.